This T cell receptor (beta chain) was obtained from a study of blood T cell repertoires in COVID-19. Study details: In each case, the material was cDNA or gDNA derived from T cells, B-cell-depleted T cells, or PBMCs.

The V end was cut by 1 base, the J end by 5 bases, with 17 bases between. Germline lookup yields CDR1 SGHTA and CDR2 FQGNSA. The CDR3 has 17 amino acids. Original analysis: Reference gene primer amplification yielded estimated nucleated cell counts. Generated by immunoSEQ multiplex PCR, the TCRdb table keeps only in-frame clones and is missing some. V and J calls and clone size are copied from that table; D and trimming were computed from the DNA. Of about 140,000 clones in the sample, roughly 82% were seen once. The sequenced sample was peripheral blood. This TCR was sampled from a man at least 80 years old with acute or convalescent COVID-19. The chain uses TRBV7-2 and TRBJ1-4; D may be TRBD1 (5 bases). CDR3 amino acids: CASSLEGPGRGNEKLFF. CDR3 DNA: TGTGCCAGCAGCTTAGAGGGGCCGGGGCGGGGAAATGAAAAACTGTTTTTT.